The next 22 T cell receptor beta chains were all read from a single sample in a study of neurological immune-mediated disorders. One entry per CDR3 protein results from TCRdb running MiXCR on the 5' RACE reads. The data hold roughly 70,000 distinct CDR3 sequences, with 4% to 6% observed a single time. The material sequenced was PBMCs. The receptors derive from a woman in her thirties with multiple sclerosis.

In this sample, this clonotype turned up many times. The V and J genes are TRBV5-1 and TRBJ1-1; D remains unclear. Per germline, CDR1 SGHRS and CDR2 YFSETQ. V lost 4 bases and J lost 3, with 13 bases in between. The CDR3 has 14 amino acids. CDR3 DNA sequence: TGCGCCAGCAGCCCACGCAGGTATCACACTGAAGCTTTCTTT. Translation: CASSPRRYHTEAFF.

This clonotype was counted many times. This chain joins TRBV5-1 and TRBJ1-1, with D maybe TRBD1 (5 bases). Germline CDR1 SGHRS, CDR2 YFSETQ. This CDR3 is built from 15 residues. V was shortened by 4 bases and J by 2 bases, with 15 bases between the two germline ends. The CDR3 DNA reads as TGCGCCAGCAGCCCTACCGGGGGTGTCAACACTGAAGCTTTCTTT. The encoded protein is CASSPTGGVNTEAFF.

This clonotype was recorded at least ten times. The rearrangement uses TRBV20-1 and TRBJ1-5; 9 bases agree with TRBD1. This CDR3 contains 17 residues. V shed 1 base, J shed 0 bases, and the junction held 7 bases outside the gene matches. The V gene's germline CDR1 is DFQATT and CDR2 SNEGSKA (reference sequence). In DNA, the CDR3 is TGCAGTGCTAGAGGTTTACAGGGGGCTAATAGCAATCAGCCCCAGCATTTT. This codes for CSARGLQGANSNQPQHF.

This clonotype was counted at least ten times. The rearrangement uses TRBV15 and TRBJ2-3; TRBD2 matches 10 bases. Germline assignment: CDR1 LNHNV and CDR2 YYDKDF (reference sequence). V was clipped by 2 bases and J by 2 bases; unmatched bases: 1. CDR3 length equals 15 residues. CDR3 in amino acids: CATSRSGGATDTQYF. The CDR3 nucleotides are TGTGCCACCAGCAGAAGCGGGGGGGCCACAGATACGCAGTATTTT.

Only a few counts were recorded for this clonotype. A read error may be the cause here, since a much bigger clone is one base away. The chain has TRBV7-9 and TRBJ1-4; D unresolved. Germline CDR1 and CDR2: SEHNR and FQNEAQ (reference sequence). The V gene lost 4 bases and the J gene lost 11 bases, with 17 bases spanning the gap. This CDR3 region has 14 residues. Written as DNA, the CDR3 is TGTGCCAGCAGCTCCGAGCGGAGCAACGACAAACTGTTTTTT. Its translation: CASSSERSNDKLFF.

This clonotype was counted at least ten times. This sequence joins TRBV9 and TRBJ1-2; D gene unclear. The CDR3 extends over 13 amino acids. Germline V gene data show CDR1 as SGDLS and CDR2 as YYNGEE. Trimming shortened V by 2 bases and J by 1 base, and 6 bases separated the two germline ends. The CDR3 reads CASSVSGNYGYTF. For the CDR3, the DNA is TGTGCCAGCAGCGTCTCGGGTAACTATGGCTACACCTTC.

Ten or more counts support this clonotype. The chain joins TRBV27 to TRBJ2-7, with D hard to call. This CDR3 spans 12 amino acids. CDR1 is MNHEY, CDR2 SMNVEV, per germline (reference sequence). V shed 6 bases and J shed 5 bases, with 11 bases lying between them. CDR3 coding DNA: TGTGCCAGCAGCCGAAACGAAAACGAGCAGTACTTC. Its protein is CASSRNENEQYF.

This clonotype was seen repeatedly, ten times or more. The chain joins TRBV5-1 to TRBJ2-1; D unclear. CDR3 length equals 14 residues. Deletions cut 5 bases from V and 6 bases from J, with 15 bases between. Germline V gene sequence: CDR1 SGHRS, CDR2 YFSETQ. The CDR3 is CASRPGYRTNEQFF. CDR3 coding DNA: TGCGCCAGCAGGCCGGGCTACCGAACCAATGAGCAGTTCTTC.

This clonotype was counted many times. This chain links TRBV6-5 with TRBJ1-2; no clear D. CDR3 length equals 15 residues. The germline CDR1 and CDR2 sequences are MNHEY and SVGAGI. V was cut by 5 bases and J by 7 bases, with 20 bases left in between. The CDR3 spells CASSPLQFMRRGYTF. The CDR3 DNA sequence: TGTGCCAGCAGTCCCCTCCAATTCATGCGGCGTGGCTACACCTTC.

This clonotype was detected many times. This sequence joins TRBV9 and TRBJ1-3; D perhaps matches TRBD1 (6 bases). V was trimmed by 3 bases and J by 4 bases, leaving 11 bases between them. The CDR3 has 14 amino acids. Germline lookup yields CDR1 SGDLS and CDR2 YYNGEE. This CDR3 reads CASSATTGGNTIYF. CDR3 DNA: TGTGCCAGCAGCGCAACGACAGGAGGAAACACCATATATTTT. Complete variable domain (other parts from reference TRBV9 and TRBJ1-3): DSGVTQTPKHLITATGQRVTLRCSPRSGDLSVYWYQQSLDQGLQFLIQYYNGEERAKGNILERFSAQQFPDLHSELNLSSLELGDSALYFCASSATTGGNTIYFGEGSWLTVV.

This clonotype has a count of ten or more. V usage is TRBV2 and J usage is TRBJ2-1; 9 bases line up with TRBD1. Unmatched junction bases numbered 8, after V lost 11 bases and J lost 6 bases. The germline CDR1 and CDR2 sequences are SNHLY and FYNNEI. This CDR3 spans 13 amino acids. The CDR3 DNA sequence: TGTGCCGGCCGACAGGGGGAGGTCAATGAGCAGTTCTTC. This codes for CAGRQGEVNEQFF.

At least ten counts were recorded for this clonotype. The chain uses TRBV6-6 and TRBJ1-3; perhaps TRBD1 as D (6 bases). Germline values: CDR1 MNHNY, CDR2 SVGAGI (reference sequence). This CDR3 has 15 amino acids. V was shortened by 3 bases and J by 2 bases, with 11 bases between the two germline ends. CDR3 loop: CASSYTGSAGNTIYF. For the CDR3, the DNA is TGTGCCAGCAGTTATACAGGGTCGGCTGGAAACACCATATATTTT.

Many counts were recorded for this clonotype. This sequence joins TRBV5-1 and TRBJ2-7; 7 positions agree with TRBD1. There are 15 residues in the CDR3. Germline trimming cut 4 bases from V and 6 bases from J; bases unmatched to any gene: 13. Looked up from germline, CDR1 is SGHRS and CDR2 is YFSETQ. In DNA, the CDR3 is TGCGCCAGCAGCCAAGGACAGGAAACGATTCGCGAGCAGTACTTC. Protein: CASSQGQETIREQYF.

This clonotype was observed at least ten times. This chain links TRBV29-1 with TRBJ1-2, with D hard to call. V lost 3 bases, J lost 8 bases, and 7 bases lay in between. This CDR3 contains 10 residues. CDR1 and CDR2 (germline): SQVTM, ANQGSEA. CDR3 nucleotides: TGCAGCGTTGATAGCGACGGCTACACCTTC. Its translation: CSVDSDGYTF.

This clonotype was found a few times. The chain combines TRBV19 with TRBJ2-1; the D gene is possibly TRBD1 (5 bases). CDR3 length equals 16 residues. Germline CDR1 is LNHDA and CDR2 is SQIVND (reference sequence). The V end was cut by 10 bases, the J end by 12 bases, with 31 bases between. As DNA, the CDR3 is TGTGCCACTTCCTCGATTGGCCCTGACAGAAGCCGGCCGCAGTTCTTC. Protein: CATSSIGPDRSRPQFF. The variable domain in full, with the rest retrieved from reference TRBV19 and TRBJ2-1, is DGGITQSPKYLFRKEGQNVTLSCEQNLNHDAMYWYRQDPGQGLRLIYYSQIVNDFQKGDIAEGYSVSREKKESFPLTVTSAQKNPTAFYLCATSSIGPDRSRPQFFGPGTRLTVL.

This chain links TRBV7-8 with TRBJ2-1; D tentatively reads TRBD1 or TRBD2 (5 bases each). The CDR3 loop spans 13 amino acids. The germline V gene has CDR1 SGHVS and CDR2 FQNEAQ. V was trimmed by 1 base and J by 10 bases, leaving 11 bases between them. CDR3 region: CASSLGPGTEQFF. CDR3 in DNA: TGTGCCAGCAGCTTAGGGCCGGGGACGGAGCAGTTCTTC.

Note on this clonotype: A read error may produce the germline difference seen at one junction end. The gene calls are TRBV28 and TRBJ1-5; 7 nucleotides match TRBD1. Germline lookup yields CDR1 MDHEN and CDR2 SYDVKM. The CDR3 length is 14 residues. The CDR3 region has the DNA TGTGCCAGCAGTACCGACAGGGAATATCAGCCCCAGAATTTT. It codes for CASSTDREYQPQNF.

The V gene is TRBV2, the J gene TRBJ2-5; 7 nucleotides align to TRBD2. The CDR3 has 15 amino acids. V was clipped by 4 bases and J by 5 bases; unmatched bases: 10. Germline V CDR1 and CDR2: SNHLY, FYNNEI. CDR3 nucleotide sequence: TGTGCCAGCAGTGGGGGTCGGGGGGTAAGGGAGACCCAGTACTTC. It encodes CASSGGRGVRETQYF.

This clonotype occurred a few times. The V and J genes are TRBV29-1 and TRBJ1-1; 7 positions match TRBD1. The CDR3 length is 16 residues. The ends lost 6 bases at V and 3 bases at J; junction bases unmatched: 16. The V gene's germline CDR1 is SQVTM and CDR2 ANQGSEA. The CDR3 DNA reads as TGCAGCGTGGTCCCCGCGGGGACAGTTGTACACACTGAAGCTTTCTTT. As protein: CSVVPAGTVVHTEAFF.

In regard to this clonotype: An end of the junction does not agree with germline; a read error may underlie this. The chain joins TRBV7-8 to TRBJ1-6, with a weak D call TRBD1 (6 bases). CDR3 length equals 12 residues. Germline loops: CDR1 SGHVS, CDR2 FQNEAQ. CDR3 sequence: CASSQGGSPLNF. CDR3 nucleotides: TGTGCCAGCAGCCAAGGGGGATCACCCCTCAACTTT.

This clonotype was picked up many times. V gene TRBV20-1 combines with J gene TRBJ1-2; tentatively, D is TRBD1 (6 bases). CDR1 is DFQATT, CDR2 SNEGSKA, per germline (reference sequence). Trimming pared 0 bases from V and 8 bases from J, leaving 13 bases between. The CDR3 extends over 13 amino acids. CDR3 protein: CSARDRGQTGYTF. CDR3 in DNA: TGCAGTGCTAGAGATCGGGGGCAGACAGGCTACACCTTC.

This clonotype has ten or more counts. This chain links TRBV12-3 or TRBV12-4 with TRBJ2-7; D assignment may be TRBD1 or TRBD2 (5 bases each). Trimming stripped 5 bases from V and 6 bases from J, with 17 bases between. The CDR3 runs to 14 residues. DNA of the CDR3: TGTGCCAGCAGTCTTAGGGGATCCGCGGGCGAGCAGTACTTC. Translation gives CASSLRGSAGEQYF.